The clone carrying this T cell receptor (beta chain) was seen once. The antigen is not known. Sequencing used immunoSEQ multiplex PCR; TCRdb keeps in-frame clones, though not all of them. The sample includes more than 15,000 clones, about four fifths of them seen just once. The data stem from a study of CD4 T cells in relation to SARS-CoV-2 and coronaviruses. Study-wide context: No peptide or an HIV-1 Nef peptide pool served as negative control.

Unexposed donor CD4+ T cells date from 2011-2018, before the COVID-19 pandemic. Isolation of CD4+ T cells took place after roughly nine days in culture. Deletions cut 3 bases from V and 1 base from J, with 12 bases between. Germline CDR1 is MNHEY and CDR2 is SMNVEV (reference sequence). This CDR3 spans 15 amino acids. The sequenced sample was CD4+ T cells from PBMCs, cultured in vitro. This chain uses TRBV27 with TRBJ1-1, with D unresolved. The source of this sequence is a human donor in good health. The CDR3 sequence is CASSFSRNKNTEAFF. DNA of the CDR3: TGTGCCAGCAGTTTTAGCCGGAACAAGAACACTGAAGCTTTCTTT.